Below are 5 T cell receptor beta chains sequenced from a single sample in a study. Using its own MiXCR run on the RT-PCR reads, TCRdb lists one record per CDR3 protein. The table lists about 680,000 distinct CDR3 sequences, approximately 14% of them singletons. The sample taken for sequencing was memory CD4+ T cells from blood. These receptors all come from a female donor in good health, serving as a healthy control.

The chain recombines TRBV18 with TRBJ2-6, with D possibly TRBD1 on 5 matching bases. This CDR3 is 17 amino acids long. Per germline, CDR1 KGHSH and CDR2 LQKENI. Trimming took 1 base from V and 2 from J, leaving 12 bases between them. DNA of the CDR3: TGTGCCAGCTCACCACGCGGACAAAGGGCTGGGGCCAACGTCCTGACTTTC. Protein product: CASSPRGQRAGANVLTF. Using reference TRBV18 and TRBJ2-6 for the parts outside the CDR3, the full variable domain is NAGVMQNPRHLVRRRGQEARLRCSPMKGHSHVYWYRQLPEEGLKFMVYLQKENIIDESGMPKERFSAEFPKEGPSILRIQQVVRGDSAAYFCASSPRGQRAGANVLTFGAGSRLTVL.

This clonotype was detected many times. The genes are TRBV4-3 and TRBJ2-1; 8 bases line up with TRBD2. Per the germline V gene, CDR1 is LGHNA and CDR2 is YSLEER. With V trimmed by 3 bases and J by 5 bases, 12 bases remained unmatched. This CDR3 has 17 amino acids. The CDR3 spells CASSHPLASGSHNEQFF. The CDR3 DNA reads TGCGCCAGCAGCCATCCCCTCGCCAGCGGGAGCCACAATGAGCAGTTCTTC.

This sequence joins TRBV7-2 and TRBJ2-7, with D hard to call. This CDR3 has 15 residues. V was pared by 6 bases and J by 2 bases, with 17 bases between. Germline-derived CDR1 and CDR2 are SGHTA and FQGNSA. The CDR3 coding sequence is TGTGCCAGCAGGGAAAGACAACAAAGGGCCTACGAGCAGTACTTC. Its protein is CASRERQQRAYEQYF.

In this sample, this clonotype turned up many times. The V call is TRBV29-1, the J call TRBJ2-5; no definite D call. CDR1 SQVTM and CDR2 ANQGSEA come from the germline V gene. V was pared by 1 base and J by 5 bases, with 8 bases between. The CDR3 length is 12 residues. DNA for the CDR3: TGCAGCGTTGAAGTCCTCGGGGAGACCCAGTACTTC. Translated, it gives CSVEVLGETQYF. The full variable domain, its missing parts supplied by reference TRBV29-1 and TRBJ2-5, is SAVISQKPSRDICQRGTSLTIQCQVDSQVTMMFWYRQQPGQSLTLIATANQGSEATYESGFVIDKFPISRPNLTFSTLTVSNMSPEDSSIYLCSVEVLGETQYFGPGTRLLVL.

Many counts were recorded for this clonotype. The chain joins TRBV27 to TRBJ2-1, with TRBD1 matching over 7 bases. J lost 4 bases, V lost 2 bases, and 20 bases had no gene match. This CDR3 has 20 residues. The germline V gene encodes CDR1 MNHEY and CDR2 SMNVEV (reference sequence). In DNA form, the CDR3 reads TGTGCCAGCAGTTTAAAGGGGGCCAGCGGCCTGGCCCGGCGGTACAATGAGCAGTTCTTC. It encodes CASSLKGASGLARRYNEQFF.